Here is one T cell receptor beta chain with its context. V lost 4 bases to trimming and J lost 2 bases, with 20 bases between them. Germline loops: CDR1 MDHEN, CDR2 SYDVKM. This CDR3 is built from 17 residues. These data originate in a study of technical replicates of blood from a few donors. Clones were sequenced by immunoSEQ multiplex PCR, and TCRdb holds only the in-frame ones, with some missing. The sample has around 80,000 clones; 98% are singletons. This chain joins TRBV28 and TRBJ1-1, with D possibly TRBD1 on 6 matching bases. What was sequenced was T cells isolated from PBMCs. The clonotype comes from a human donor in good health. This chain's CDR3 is CASSSPGVGALNTEAFF. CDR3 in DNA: TGTGCCAGCAGTTCCCCCGGGGTGGGGGCGCTAAACACTGAAGCTTTCTTT.